Included here is one T cell receptor (beta chain) sequence, with context. Its antigen is still unknown. For TCR beta, libraries came from quantitative 5'-RACE with molecular barcodes. Via MiXCR, TCRdb re-called the 5' RACE reads, giving one row per CDR3 protein. Counted here are 200,000 to 250,000 distinct CDR3 sequences, 6% to 8% occurring once; the ten biggest clones make up approximately 15%. These data originate in a study of CD8 T cells in ankylosing spondylitis. General study results and limits: Disease-linked clones proved CD8+ and comparatively uncommon in peripheral blood. There was a TCR beta motif, made of several highly homologous variants, that appeared characteristic of ankylosing spondylitis blood. Reports say disease-linked clones showed up significantly more in matched ankylosing spondylitis synovial fluid.

Germline V gene sequence: CDR1 MNHEY, CDR2 SVGEGT. The V and J ends lost 7 bases and 1 base, in that order; junction bases with no gene match: 6. The CDR3 contains 16 residues. The sequencing sample was made of blood, either unsorted or a sorted T cell fraction (not recorded which). The chain has TRBV6-2 or TRBV6-3 and TRBJ2-5, with TRBD2 matching over 13 bases. This TCR came from a male donor with ankylosing spondylitis. The CDR3 loop is CASTPRLAGGQETQYF. CDR3 coding DNA: TGTGCCAGCACTCCAAGACTAGCGGGGGGCCAAGAGACCCAGTACTTC.